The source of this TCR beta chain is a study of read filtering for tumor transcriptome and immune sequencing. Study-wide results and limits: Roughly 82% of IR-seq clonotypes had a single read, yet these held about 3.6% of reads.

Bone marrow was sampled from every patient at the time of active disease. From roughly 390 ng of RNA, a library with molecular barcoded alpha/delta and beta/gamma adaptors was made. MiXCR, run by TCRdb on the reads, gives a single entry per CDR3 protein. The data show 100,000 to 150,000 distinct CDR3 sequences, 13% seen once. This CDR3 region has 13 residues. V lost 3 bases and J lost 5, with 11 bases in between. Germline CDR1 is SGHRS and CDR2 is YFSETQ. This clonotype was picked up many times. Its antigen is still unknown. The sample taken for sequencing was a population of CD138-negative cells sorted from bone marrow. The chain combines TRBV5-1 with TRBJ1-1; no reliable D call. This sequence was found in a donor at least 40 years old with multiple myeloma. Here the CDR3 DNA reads TGCGCCAGCAGCTCACCCGGGAGGACTGAAGCTTTCTTT. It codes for CASSSPGRTEAFF.